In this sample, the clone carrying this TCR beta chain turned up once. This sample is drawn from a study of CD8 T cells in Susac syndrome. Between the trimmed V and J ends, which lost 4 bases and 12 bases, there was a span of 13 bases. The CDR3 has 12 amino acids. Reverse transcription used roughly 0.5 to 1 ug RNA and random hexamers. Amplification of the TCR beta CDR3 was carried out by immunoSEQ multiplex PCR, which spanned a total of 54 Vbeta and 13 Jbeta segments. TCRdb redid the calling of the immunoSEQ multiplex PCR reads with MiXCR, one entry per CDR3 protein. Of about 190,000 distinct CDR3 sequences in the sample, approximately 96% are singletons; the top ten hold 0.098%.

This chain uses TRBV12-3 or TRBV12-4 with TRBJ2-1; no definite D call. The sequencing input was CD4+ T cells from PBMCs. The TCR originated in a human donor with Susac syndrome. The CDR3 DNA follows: TGTGCCAGCAGTTCCAACCCCTATGCGCAGTTCTTC. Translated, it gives CASSSNPYAQFF.